This is a list of T cell receptor beta chains from one sample in a study of blood T cell repertoires in COVID-19. Sequencing was performed with immunoSEQ multiplex PCR; in TCRdb, only in-frame clones are kept and a portion is missing. The top ten hold around 2.5% of the sample, which has about 280,000 clones, around 84% seen once. What was sequenced was PBMCs or T cells enriched from blood (not recorded which). The receptors derive from a woman between 50 and 59 years old who had recovered from COVID-19. CDR3s include the opening cysteine and the closing phenylalanine or tryptophan. The order of the fields is D gene, V gene, clone size, J gene, CDR3 protein, CDR3 DNA. D genes are given only for firm matches. Rows may omit the clone size; those that give it use once, few, many or a size class.

NA	TRBV5-6	NA	TRBJ1-4	CASSSSHPQKLFF	TGTGCCAGCAGCTCCAGTCATCCCCAAAAACTGTTTTTT
NA	TRBV7-9	NA	TRBJ1-1	CASSLARDNGEAFF	TGTGCCAGCAGCTTAGCGCGAGACAATGGGGAAGCTTTCTTT
TRBD2	TRBV5-1	NA	TRBJ2-7	CASSLGLAGTSYEQYF	TGCGCCAGCAGCTTAGGACTAGCGGGGACGTCCTACGAGCAGTACTTC
TRBD1	TRBV30	NA	TRBJ2-1	CAWSDRGGEQFF	TGTGCCTGGAGCGACAGGGGAGGTGAGCAGTTCTTC
TRBD2	TRBV6-2/TRBV6-3	NA	TRBJ2-3	CASSSYSGRAQDTQYF	TGTGCCAGCAGCTCCTATAGCGGGAGGGCCCAAGATACGCAGTATTTT
TRBD1	TRBV24-1	NA	TRBJ1-5	CATSGTGGQPQHF	TGTGCCACCAGTGGAACAGGGGGCCAGCCCCAGCATTTT
NA	TRBV7-9	NA	TRBJ1-1	CASSPRGWGGTEAFF	TGTGCCAGCAGCCCCCGGGGGTGGGGGGGGACTGAAGCTTTCTTT
NA	TRBV14	once	TRBJ1-2	CASSPTGLPHRYGYTF	TGTGCCAGCAGCCCTACCGGACTTCCGCACCGCTATGGCTACACCTTC
NA	TRBV5-4	NA	TRBJ2-3	CASSYGLPLSTDTQYF	TGTGCCAGCAGCTACGGACTACCACTTAGCACAGATACGCAGTATTTT
TRBD2	TRBV29-1	NA	TRBJ2-3	CSATSGRADTQYF	TGCAGCGCGACTAGCGGGAGGGCAGATACGCAGTATTTT
NA	TRBV5-8	NA	TRBJ2-2	CASRLTSNTGELFF	TGTGCCAGCAGACTGACATCGAACACCGGGGAGCTGTTTTTT
TRBD1	TRBV2	NA	TRBJ2-3	CASSDPGQGIPDTQYF	TGTGCCAGCAGTGATCCGGGACAGGGGATTCCGGATACGCAGTATTTT
NA	TRBV10-2	once	TRBJ2-1	CASSADIYNEQFF	TGCGCCAGCAGCGCCGACATTTACAATGAGCAGTTCTTC
NA	TRBV7-9	NA	TRBJ1-3	CASVQDTLSGNTIYF	TGTGCCAGCGTACAGGATACCCTCTCTGGAAACACCATATATTTT
TRBD1	TRBV4-3	NA	TRBJ2-2	CASSQDMAGGTGELFF	TGCGCCAGCAGCCAAGATATGGCAGGGGGAACCGGGGAGCTGTTTTTT
NA	TRBV19	NA	TRBJ1-3	CASSIWGEGESGNTIYF	TGTGCCAGTAGTATTTGGGGGGAAGGAGAGTCCGGAAACACCATATATTTT
NA	TRBV5-1	few	TRBJ1-3	CASSLDGLSGNTIYF	TGCGCCAGCAGCTTGGATGGGCTCTCTGGAAACACCATATATTTT
TRBD1	TRBV3-1/TRBV3-2	NA	TRBJ1-1	CASSQEVPGGTFF	TGTGCCAGCAGCCAAGAGGTTCCAGGGGGGACCTTCTTT
NA	TRBV14	NA	TRBJ2-5	CASSQPSGTQYF	TGTGCCAGCAGCCAACCGTCGGGGACCCAGTACTTC
NA	TRBV19	NA	TRBJ1-2	CASRRGYGYTF	TGTGCCAGTAGGCGGGGGTATGGCTACACCTTC
NA	TRBV2	NA	TRBJ2-6	CASSERGANVLTF	TGTGCCAGCAGTGAGCGGGGCGCCAACGTCCTGACTTTC
TRBD1	TRBV2	NA	TRBJ2-1	CASARQGASNNEQFF	TGTGCCAGCGCCCGACAGGGAGCTTCGAACAATGAGCAGTTCTTC
NA	TRBV28	once	TRBJ1-4	CASTVTTNEKLFF	TGTGCCAGCACAGTAACAACTAATGAAAAACTGTTTTTT
NA	TRBV30	once	TRBJ1-5	CAWSPGLTDQPQHF	TGTGCCTGGAGTCCGGGACTTACGGATCAGCCCCAGCATTTT
TRBD2	TRBV4-1	NA	TRBJ2-5	CASSQDGGGAGETQYF	TGCGCCAGCAGCCAAGATGGCGGGGGGGCCGGGGAGACCCAGTACTTC
NA	TRBV28	NA	TRBJ1-5	CASSYRGAGNQPQHF	TGTGCCAGCAGTTACCGCGGGGCGGGCAATCAGCCCCAGCATTTT
TRBD1	TRBV6-5	NA	TRBJ1-2	CASSSDRGNYGYTF	TGTGCCAGCAGCTCGGACAGGGGGAACTATGGCTACACCTTC
NA	TRBV7-8	NA	TRBJ1-4	CASSSQGPGFATNEKLFF	TGTGCCAGCAGCTCACAGGGACCGGGGTTTGCAACTAATGAAAAACTGTTTTTT
NA	TRBV27	NA	TRBJ1-2	CASRRTQNYGYTF	TGTGCCAGCAGGCGCACCCAAAACTATGGCTACACCTTC
NA	TRBV4-3	once	TRBJ1-2	CASSSTPRGNRHGYTF	TGCGCCAGCAGCTCCACCCCCCGGGGTAATCGGCATGGCTACACCTTC
NA	TRBV28	NA	TRBJ1-2	CASTLGFLRGQGYTF	TGTGCCAGCACCCTGGGATTCTTGAGGGGACAAGGCTACACCTTC
TRBD1	TRBV19	NA	TRBJ1-1	CASSTKTGVFTEAFF	TGTGCCAGTAGTACAAAGACAGGGGTGTTCACTGAAGCTTTCTTT
TRBD1	TRBV3-1/TRBV3-2	NA	TRBJ1-1	CASSQVYLSWGQAGQNTEAFF	TGTGCCAGCAGCCAAGTTTATTTGTCTTGGGGACAGGCAGGCCAAAACACTGAAGCTTTCTTT
NA	TRBV6-6	NA	TRBJ2-1	CASSYSSAGYNEQFF	TGTGCCAGCAGTTACTCGTCGGCAGGGTATAATGAGCAGTTCTTC
TRBD2	TRBV6-6	once	TRBJ2-7	CASSRSGSPTYEQYF	TGTGCCAGCAGTCGGAGCGGGAGCCCCACCTACGAGCAGTACTTC
TRBD1	TRBV6-5	NA	TRBJ1-2	CASSWGTGQYGYTF	TGTGCCAGCAGTTGGGGGACAGGGCAATATGGCTACACCTTC
NA	TRBV25-1	once	TRBJ2-5	CASSEAAFYQETQYF	TGTGCCAGCAGTGAAGCGGCTTTCTACCAAGAGACCCAGTACTTC
TRBD1	TRBV28	NA	TRBJ1-2	CASTPGTGPGYTF	TGTGCCAGCACCCCCGGGACAGGGCCTGGCTACACCTTC
TRBD1	TRBV19	NA	TRBJ2-7	CASSSPAGGQNHEQYF	TGTGCCAGTAGTAGCCCCGCAGGGGGCCAAAACCACGAGCAGTACTTC
TRBD1	TRBV6-5	once	TRBJ1-4	CASRETGEEKLFF	TGTGCCAGCCGGGAGACAGGGGAAGAAAAACTGTTTTTT
TRBD1	TRBV7-2	NA	TRBJ2-7	CASSARQGREQYF	TGTGCCAGCAGCGCCAGACAGGGGCGGGAGCAGTACTTC
TRBD1	TRBV7-9	NA	TRBJ1-3	CASSVTGTGKGNTIYF	TGTGCCAGCAGCGTTACCGGGACAGGGAAAGGAAACACCATATATTTT
TRBD1	TRBV27	NA	TRBJ2-1	CASSIQGASYNEQFF	TGTGCCAGCAGTATACAGGGGGCGTCCTACAATGAGCAGTTCTTC
TRBD2	TRBV12-3/TRBV12-4	NA	TRBJ2-1	CASSPGLVNEQFF	TGTGCCAGCAGTCCGGGACTAGTGAATGAGCAGTTCTTC
TRBD2	TRBV7-6	once	TRBJ2-3	CASSLGRTRSTDTQYF	TGTGCCAGCAGCTTAGGCCGGACTAGGAGCACAGATACGCAGTATTTT
NA	TRBV5-1	NA	TRBJ2-1	CASSLGRASYNEQFF	TGCGCCAGCAGCTTGGGGAGGGCCTCCTACAATGAGCAGTTCTTC
NA	TRBV11-2	NA	TRBJ1-2	CASSSPGPRGYYGYTF	TGTGCCAGCAGCTCCCCGGGACCTAGGGGGTACTATGGCTACACCTTC
NA	TRBV30	NA	TRBJ2-1	CAWSGGAITMSKFF	TGTGCCTGGAGCGGAGGGGCTATAACAATGAGCAAGTTCTTC
TRBD1	TRBV19	NA	TRBJ1-6	CASSPQGAASPLHF	TGTGCCAGTAGTCCACAGGGGGCAGCGTCACCCCTCCACTTT
NA	TRBV5-1	NA	TRBJ2-3	CASSLGGHTDTQYF	TGCGCCAGCAGCTTGGGGGGACACACAGATACGCAGTATTTT
TRBD2	TRBV4-3	NA	TRBJ2-7	CASSQHISITSGVAYEQYF	TGCGCCAGCAGCCAACACATATCAATCACTAGCGGAGTCGCCTACGAGCAGTACTTC
TRBD2	TRBV29-1	NA	TRBJ2-1	CSVVEFVLAGENEQFF	TGCAGCGTTGTGGAATTTGTACTAGCGGGGGAGAATGAGCAGTTCTTC
NA	TRBV5-1	NA	TRBJ1-6	CASSLGATGLLNSPLHF	TGCGCCAGCAGCTTGGGAGCAACAGGGCTCCTTAATTCACCCCTCCACTTT
TRBD2	TRBV9	few	TRBJ2-1	CASSPFERGAPPNEQFF	TGTGCCAGCAGCCCTTTCGAGCGGGGGGCCCCTCCTAATGAGCAGTTCTTC
NA	TRBV30	NA	TRBJ1-2	CAWSVLGRNYGYTF	TGTGCCTGGAGTGTACTAGGCAGAAACTATGGCTACACCTTC
NA	TRBV5-1	once	TRBJ2-6	CASSLGGTGANVLTF	TGCGCCAGCAGCTTGGGGGGCACTGGGGCCAACGTCCTGACTTTC
NA	TRBV7-2	NA	TRBJ1-5	CASSEAINQPQHF	TGTGCCAGCAGCGAAGCGATCAATCAGCCCCAGCATTTT
NA	TRBV7-2	NA	TRBJ1-2	CASSSSTGYGYTF	TGTGCCAGCAGCTCGTCCACGGGCTATGGCTACACCTTC